This T cell receptor (beta chain) was retrieved from a study of blood T cell repertoires in COVID-19. V lost 6 bases and J lost 3; bases outside the gene matches: 16. Germline values: CDR1 MNHEY, CDR2 SMNVEV (reference sequence). The CDR3 runs 19 residues. Under the authors' procedure: Counts of nucleated cells, estimated from reference gene primer amplification, were obtained. Profiling relied on immunoSEQ multiplex PCR, and the TCRdb table lists in-frame clones only, not all of them. The V and J calls and the clone size are those of that table, but D and trimming were determined from the DNA. The table includes approximately 240,000 clones, approximately 85% detected once.

The TCR was taken from a man aged 50 to 59 who had recovered from COVID-19. Sample: peripheral blood. V and J are TRBV27 and TRBJ1-4, with 10 bases that match TRBD1. DNA of the CDR3: TGTGCCAGCAGGCCCGTTCCCCGGGACAGGGGACGCTCTAATGAAAAACTGTTTTTT. As protein: CASRPVPRDRGRSNEKLFF.